This T cell receptor (beta chain) is from a study of shared clonotypes between healthy human individuals. Study-level points and caveats: What naive subsets generally showed was a larger estimated richness than memory subsets showed. For sorted subsets, rarefaction showed incomplete sequencing despite large depth.

Sorted-subset replicate PCRs used 200 ng of genomic DNA. This amount corresponded to 25,000 to 30,000 T cell genomes. Authors' analysis steps: Junction-only immunoSEQ data arrived without quality scores, meaning filtering differed. Using immunoSEQ multiplex PCR, the repertoire was profiled, and TCRdb retains in-frame clones only, with some absent. V, J and clone size reflect that table, while D and trimming were determined from the DNA. Of millions of clones detected, roughly 94% appear once; the ten largest clones hold about 0.13%. CDR1 LNHNV and CDR2 YYDKDF come from the germline V gene (reference sequence). V was cut by 1 base and J by 9 bases, with 13 bases left in between. The CDR3 has 15 residues. On this clone itself: The target antigen is unknown.

The V gene is TRBV15, the J gene TRBJ1-6; tentatively, D is TRBD1 (6 bases). The TCR originated in a man aged 18 to 29 in good health. Sequences were obtained from naive CD4+ T cells sorted from blood. Subset of the sample: CD45RA+ positively selected. DNA of the CDR3: TGTGCCACCAGCAGAGCGGGGGCGCCCGGTTCACCCCTCCACTTT. This translates into CATSRAGAPGSPLHF. Variable domain in full (rest from reference TRBV15 and TRBJ1-6): DAMVIQNPRYQVTQFGKPVTLSCSQTLNHNVMYWYQQKSSQAPKLLFHYYDKDFNNEADTPDNFQSRRPNTSFCFLDIRSPGLGDTAMYLCATSRAGAPGSPLHFGNGTRLTVT.